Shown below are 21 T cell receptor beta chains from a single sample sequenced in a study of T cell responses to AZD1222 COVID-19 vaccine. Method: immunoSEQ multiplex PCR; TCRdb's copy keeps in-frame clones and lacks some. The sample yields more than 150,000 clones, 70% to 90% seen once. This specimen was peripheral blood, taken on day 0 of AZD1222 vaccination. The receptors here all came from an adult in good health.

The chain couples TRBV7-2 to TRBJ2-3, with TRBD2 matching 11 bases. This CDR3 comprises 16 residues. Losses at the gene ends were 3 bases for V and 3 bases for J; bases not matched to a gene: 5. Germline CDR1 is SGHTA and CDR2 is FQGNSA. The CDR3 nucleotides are TGTGCCAGCAGCTTGGCGACTAGCGGGGTTACAGATACGCAGTATTTT. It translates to CASSLATSGVTDTQYF.

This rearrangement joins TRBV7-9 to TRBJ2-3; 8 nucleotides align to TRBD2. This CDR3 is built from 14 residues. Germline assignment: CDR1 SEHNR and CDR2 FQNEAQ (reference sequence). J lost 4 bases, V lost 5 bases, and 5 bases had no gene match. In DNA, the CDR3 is TGTGCCAGCAGCATTAGCGGGAACGCAGATACGCAGTATTTT. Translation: CASSISGNADTQYF.

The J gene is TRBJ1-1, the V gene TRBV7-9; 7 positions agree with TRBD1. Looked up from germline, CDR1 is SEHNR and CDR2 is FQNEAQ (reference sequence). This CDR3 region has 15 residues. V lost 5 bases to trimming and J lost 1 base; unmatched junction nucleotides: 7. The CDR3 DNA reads TGTGCCAGCAGCGTCGACAGGGCCCAGAACACTGAAGCTTTCTTT. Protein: CASSVDRAQNTEAFF.

This CDR3 is CASSLDPSSSYEQYF. DNA of the CDR3: TGTGCCAGCAGCTTAGATCCAAGCAGTTCCTACGAGCAGTACTTC. The rearrangement uses TRBV11-2 and TRBJ2-7; D call uncertain. CDR1 and CDR2 (germline): SGHAT, FQNNGV. V lost 0 bases to trimming and J lost 1 base, with 10 bases between them. This CDR3 spans 15 amino acids.

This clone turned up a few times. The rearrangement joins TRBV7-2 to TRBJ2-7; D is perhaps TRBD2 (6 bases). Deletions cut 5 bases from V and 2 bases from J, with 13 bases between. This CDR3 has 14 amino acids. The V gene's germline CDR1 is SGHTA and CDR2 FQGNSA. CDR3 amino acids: CASSAGTLPYEQYF. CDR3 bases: TGTGCCAGCAGCGCCGGGACTCTTCCCTACGAGCAGTACTTC.

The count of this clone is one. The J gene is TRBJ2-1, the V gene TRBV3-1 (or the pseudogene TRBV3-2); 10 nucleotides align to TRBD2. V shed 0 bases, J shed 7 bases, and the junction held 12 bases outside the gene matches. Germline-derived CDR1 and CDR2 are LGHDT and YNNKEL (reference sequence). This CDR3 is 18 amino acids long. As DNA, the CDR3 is TGTGCCAGCAGCCAAGATGCGGCCCGGCTAGCGGGGGAAAATGAGCAGTTCTTC. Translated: CASSQDAARLAGENEQFF.

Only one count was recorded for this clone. In DNA, the CDR3 is TGTGCCTGGAGAGACTCACCCGGGACTAGCGGGAGTTGGCTAAACACCGGGGAGCTGTTTTTT. Translating it yields CAWRDSPGTSGSWLNTGELFF. This chain links TRBV30 with TRBJ2-2, with 14 bases lining up with TRBD2. Germline V gene data show CDR1 as GTSNPN and CDR2 as SVGIG (reference sequence). The CDR3 contains 21 residues. V shed 3 bases and J 2 bases; nucleotides not matched to a gene: 17.

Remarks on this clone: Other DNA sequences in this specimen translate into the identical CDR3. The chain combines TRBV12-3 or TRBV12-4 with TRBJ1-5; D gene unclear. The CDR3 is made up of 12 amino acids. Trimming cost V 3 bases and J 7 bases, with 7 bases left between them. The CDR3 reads CASSFSGQPQHF. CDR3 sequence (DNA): TGTGCCAGCAGTTTTTCGGGGCAGCCCCAGCATTTT.

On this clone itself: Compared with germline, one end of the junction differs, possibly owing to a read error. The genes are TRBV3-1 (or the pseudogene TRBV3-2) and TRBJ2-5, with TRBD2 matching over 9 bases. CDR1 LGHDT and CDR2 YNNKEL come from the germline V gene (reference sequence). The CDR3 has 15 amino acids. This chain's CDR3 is CARSHGGAGGNFQYF. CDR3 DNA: TGTGCCCGCAGCCACGGGGGGGCGGGGGGGAATTTCCAGTACTTC.

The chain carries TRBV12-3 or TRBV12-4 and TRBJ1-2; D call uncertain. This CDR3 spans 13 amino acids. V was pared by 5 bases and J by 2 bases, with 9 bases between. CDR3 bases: TGTGCCAGCAGTGCGACTCTAAACTATGGCTACACCTTC. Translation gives CASSATLNYGYTF.

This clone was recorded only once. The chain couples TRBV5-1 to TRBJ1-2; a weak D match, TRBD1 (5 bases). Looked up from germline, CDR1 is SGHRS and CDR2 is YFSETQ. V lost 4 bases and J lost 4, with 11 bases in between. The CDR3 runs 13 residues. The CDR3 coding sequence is TGCGCCAGCAGCCTAGGGGAGATCTATGGCTACACCTTC. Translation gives CASSLGEIYGYTF.

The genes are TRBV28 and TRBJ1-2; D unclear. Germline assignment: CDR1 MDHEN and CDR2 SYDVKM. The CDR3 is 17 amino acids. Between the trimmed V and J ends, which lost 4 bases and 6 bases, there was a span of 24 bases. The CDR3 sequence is CASSSGGPGSVGNGYTF. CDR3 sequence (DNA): TGTGCCAGCAGTTCTGGAGGGCCCGGCTCGGTAGGAAATGGCTACACCTTC.

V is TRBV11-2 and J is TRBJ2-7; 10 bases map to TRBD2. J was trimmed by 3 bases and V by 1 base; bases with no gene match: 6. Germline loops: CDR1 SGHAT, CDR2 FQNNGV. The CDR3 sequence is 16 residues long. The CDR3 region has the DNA TGTGCCAGCAGCTTAGCTTCTAGCGGGGGTATCTACGAGCAGTACTTC. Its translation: CASSLASSGGIYEQYF.

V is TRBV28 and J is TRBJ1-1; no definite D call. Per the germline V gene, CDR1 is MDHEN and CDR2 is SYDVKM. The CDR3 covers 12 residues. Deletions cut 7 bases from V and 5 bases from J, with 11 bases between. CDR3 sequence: CASTPRGTEAFF. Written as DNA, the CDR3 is TGTGCCAGCACCCCTCGTGGGACTGAAGCTTTCTTT.

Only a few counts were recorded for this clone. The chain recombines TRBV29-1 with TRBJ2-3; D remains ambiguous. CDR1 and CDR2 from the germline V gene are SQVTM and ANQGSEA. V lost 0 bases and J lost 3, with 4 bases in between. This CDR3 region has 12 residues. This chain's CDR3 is CSVEEVTDTQYF. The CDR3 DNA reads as TGCAGCGTTGAAGAGGTTACAGATACGCAGTATTTT.

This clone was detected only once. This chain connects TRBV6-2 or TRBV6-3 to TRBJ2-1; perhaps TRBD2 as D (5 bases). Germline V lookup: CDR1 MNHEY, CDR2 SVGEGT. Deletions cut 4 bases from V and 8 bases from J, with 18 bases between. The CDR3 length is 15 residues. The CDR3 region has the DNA TGTGCCAGCAGTTTCAGAGGACTGCGAGCTGATGAGCAGTTCTTC. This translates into CASSFRGLRADEQFF.

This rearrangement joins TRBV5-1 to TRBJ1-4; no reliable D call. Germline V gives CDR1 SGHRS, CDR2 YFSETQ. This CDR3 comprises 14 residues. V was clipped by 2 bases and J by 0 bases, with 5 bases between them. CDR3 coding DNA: TGCGCCAGCAGCTTAGTCGCAACTAATGAAAAACTGTTTTTT. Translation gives CASSLVATNEKLFF.

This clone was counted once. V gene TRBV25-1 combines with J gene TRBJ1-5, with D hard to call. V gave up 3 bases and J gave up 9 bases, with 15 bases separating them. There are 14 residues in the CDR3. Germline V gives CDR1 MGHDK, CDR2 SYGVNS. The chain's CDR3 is CASSDVGISGPQHF. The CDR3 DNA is TGTGCCAGCAGTGATGTCGGCATCTCGGGGCCCCAGCATTTT. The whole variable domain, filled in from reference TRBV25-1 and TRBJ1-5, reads EADIYQTPRYLVIGTGKKITLECSQTMGHDKMYWYQQDPGMELHLIHYSYGVNSTEKGDLSSESTVSRIRTEHFPLTLESARPSHTSQYLCASSDVGISGPQHFGDGTRLSIL.

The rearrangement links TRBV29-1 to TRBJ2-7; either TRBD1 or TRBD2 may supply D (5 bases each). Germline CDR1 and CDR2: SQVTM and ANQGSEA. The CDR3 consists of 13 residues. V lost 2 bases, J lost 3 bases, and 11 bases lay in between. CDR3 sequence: CSVERGESYEQYF. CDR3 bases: TGCAGCGTTGAACGAGGGGAAAGCTACGAGCAGTACTTC.

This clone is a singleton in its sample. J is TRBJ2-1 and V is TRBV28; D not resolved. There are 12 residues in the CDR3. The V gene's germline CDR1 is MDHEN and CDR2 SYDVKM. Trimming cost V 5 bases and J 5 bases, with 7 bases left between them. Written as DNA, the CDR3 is TGTGCCAGCAGTCTCCAGGACAATGAGCAGTTCTTC. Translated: CASSLQDNEQFF.

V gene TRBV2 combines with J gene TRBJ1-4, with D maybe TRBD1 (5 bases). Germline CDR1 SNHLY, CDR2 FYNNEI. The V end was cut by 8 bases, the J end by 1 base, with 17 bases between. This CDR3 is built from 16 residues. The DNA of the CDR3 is TGTGCCAGCTCAAAGCGACGGGGGGAAACTAATGAAAAACTGTTTTTT. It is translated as CASSKRRGETNEKLFF.